This passage covers 11 T cell receptor beta chains from one sample sequenced in a study of T cell responses to AZD1222 COVID-19 vaccine. Profiling relied on immunoSEQ multiplex PCR, and the TCRdb table lists in-frame clones only, not all of them. The table records over 150,000 clones, about nine tenths of them present only once. Source: peripheral blood, taken on day 0 of AZD1222 vaccination. The origin of the receptors is an adult in good health.

This clone has just one count. V usage is TRBV19 and J usage is TRBJ1-5, with TRBD1 as a possible D gene (5 bases). The CDR3 runs to 15 residues. Trimming left V 0 bases short and J 7 bases short, with 13 bases between. CDR1 and CDR2 (germline): LNHDA, SQIVND (reference sequence). The CDR3 coding sequence is TGTGCCAGTAGTATAGACAGGGAGGGTGTGCAGCCCCAGCATTTT. Protein: CASSIDREGVQPQHF.

This clone was counted between two and nine times. This sequence joins TRBV30 and TRBJ1-6; D perhaps matches TRBD1 (5 bases). Trimming left V 3 bases short and J 3 bases short, with 9 bases between. The germline V gene has CDR1 GTSNPN and CDR2 SVGIG (reference sequence). This CDR3 spans 14 amino acids. The CDR3: CAWRPQGYNSPLHF. Here the CDR3 DNA reads TGTGCCTGGAGGCCCCAGGGCTATAATTCACCCCTCCACTTT.

This clone occurred a few times. The CDR3 here is CASSPRDSRFGGYTF. The CDR3 DNA reads TGTGCCAGCAGCCCCCGGGACAGCCGCTTTGGGGGCTACACCTTC. The chain recombines TRBV7-3 with TRBJ1-2; 7 positions agree with TRBD1. V lost 5 bases, J lost 8 bases, and 14 bases stayed unmatched. The CDR3 runs to 15 residues. The germline gives CDR1 SGHTA, CDR2 FQGTGA.

This sequence joins TRBV6-5 and TRBJ2-7; D is uncertain. CDR1 is MNHEY, CDR2 SVGAGI, per germline. V gave up 11 bases and J gave up 6 bases, with 17 bases separating them. The CDR3 is 12 residues long. The CDR3 DNA sequence: TGTGCCGCCTCGGTGGGCGTTGGCGAGCAGTACTTC. Translation: CAASVGVGEQYF.

This clone has ten or more counts. The V and J genes are TRBV4-1 and TRBJ2-1; 7 bases line up with TRBD2. J was trimmed by 7 bases and V by 0 bases; bases with no gene match: 6. Germline V CDR1 and CDR2: MGHRA, YSYEKL. This CDR3 contains 15 residues. The DNA for the CDR3 is TGCGCCAGCAGCCAAGAGATCTCGGGGGGAAATGAGCAGTTCTTC. It encodes CASSQEISGGNEQFF.

The chain carries TRBV7-2 and TRBJ2-5; D is undetermined. V was cut by 5 bases and J by 2 bases, with 6 bases left in between. The germline V gene encodes CDR1 SGHTA and CDR2 FQGNSA. The CDR3 is 12 amino acids. The CDR3 region is CASSPQQETQYF. CDR3 nucleotide sequence: TGTGCCAGCAGCCCCCAACAAGAGACCCAGTACTTC.

This chain uses TRBV5-1 with TRBJ2-4; no definite D call. Trimming removed 4 bases at V and 8 bases at J, with 16 bases between. The CDR3 runs to 14 residues. CDR1 and CDR2 (germline): SGHRS, YFSETQ. For the CDR3, the DNA is TGCGCCAGCAGCCGGCTGCCGAACCAAGACATTCAGTACTTC. This sequence encodes CASSRLPNQDIQYF.

The CDR3 loop is CASSPGQGVGAFF. As DNA, the CDR3 is TGTGCCAGCTCACCCGGACAGGGGGTGGGAGCTTTCTTT. The chain is built from TRBV18 and TRBJ1-1, with 10 bases fitting TRBD1. The germline V gene encodes CDR1 KGHSH and CDR2 LQKENI. The CDR3 consists of 13 residues. V trimming: 3 bases; J trimming: 10 bases; junction bases outside the gene matches: 5. Complete variable domain (other parts from reference TRBV18 and TRBJ1-1): NAGVMQNPRHLVRRRGQEARLRCSPMKGHSHVYWYRQLPEEGLKFMVYLQKENIIDESGMPKERFSAEFPKEGPSILRIQQVVRGDSAAYFCASSPGQGVGAFFGQGTRLTVV.

The chain links TRBV15 to TRBJ1-1; maybe TRBD1 (5 bases). CDR3 length: 15 amino acids. V lost 0 bases and J lost 6, with 14 bases in between. CDR1 and CDR2 from the germline V gene are LNHNV and YYDKDF (reference sequence). CDR3 sequence: CATSRDRGAGAEAFF. The CDR3, as DNA: TGTGCCACCAGCAGAGATCGAGGGGCTGGGGCTGAAGCTTTCTTT.

The chain recombines TRBV6-5 with TRBJ2-1; TRBD1 aligns across 7 bases. After removal of 6 bases from V and 5 bases from J, the junction contained 10 bases not matched to a gene. Germline CDR1 and CDR2: MNHEY and SVGAGI. This CDR3 comprises 15 residues. Written as DNA, the CDR3 is TGTGCCAGCAGGTCGACAGGGCAGACCAACAATGAGCAGTTCTTC. Translating it yields CASRSTGQTNNEQFF.

This chain links TRBV19 with TRBJ1-6; D might be TRBD1 (5 bases). The germline CDR1 and CDR2 sequences are LNHDA and SQIVND (reference sequence). The length of the CDR3 is 16 residues. Trimming cost V 3 bases and J 7 bases, with 16 bases left between them. CDR3 residues: CASSIPGPAVNSPLHF. The CDR3 DNA follows: TGTGCCAGTAGTATCCCGGGACCGGCGGTAAATTCACCCCTCCACTTT.